The 23 T cell receptor beta chains below all came from one sample that was sequenced in a study of blood T cells in healthy people across ages. A second about 6 to 12 cycle PCR used barcoded and J-beta primers. MiXCR, run by TCRdb on the 5' RACE reads, gives a single entry per CDR3 protein. Of 800,000 to 1,300,000 distinct CDR3 sequences listed, 25% are singletons. These data also featured in a second study, about T cells of mothers and their children.

Sequenced material: blood. These receptors were taken from a girl aged 2-10 years in good health.

The table lists this clonotype with a few counts. The rearrangement uses TRBV7-8 and TRBJ2-3, with 10 bases identical to TRBD2. The J segment lost 0 bases and the V segment lost 6 bases, leaving 9 bases of the junction unmatched. Germline V CDR1 and CDR2: SGHVS, FQNEAQ. This CDR3 spans 17 amino acids. The CDR3 is CASSSSLAGASTDTQYF. CDR3 nucleotide sequence: TGTGCCAGCAGTTCATCTCTAGCGGGGGCCAGCACAGATACGCAGTATTTT.

This clonotype showed up just a few times. The chain carries TRBV3-1 and TRBJ2-5; D may be TRBD1 or TRBD2 (5 bases each). The J call may not be correct, given that the DNA end is closer to TRBJ2-7. The CDR3 has 17 residues. Germline V gene data show CDR1 as LGHDT and CDR2 as YNNKEL (reference sequence). CDR3 amino acids: CASSQGSWDGSSYEQYF. The CDR3 DNA reads TGTGCCAGCAGCCAAGGGTCCTGGGACGGCTCCTCCTACGAGCAGTACTTC.

This sequence joins TRBV9 and TRBJ2-5; 8 nucleotides agree with TRBD2. Trimming took 5 bases from V and 6 from J; bases not matched to a gene: 6. CDR1 and CDR2 from the germline V gene are SGDLS and YYNGEE. The CDR3 has 13 amino acids. The CDR3 here is CASSRTGGKTQYF. In DNA, the CDR3 is TGTGCCAGCAGTCGGACGGGGGGGAAGACCCAGTACTTC.

This clonotype has only a few counts. The V gene is TRBV24-1, the J gene TRBJ1-2, with 7 bases aligning to TRBD1. There are 14 residues in the CDR3. CDR1 is KGHDR and CDR2 is SFDVKD in the germline V gene. Trimming cost V 10 bases and J 2 bases; bases outside gene matches: 9. DNA for the CDR3: TGTGCCACGAATGACAGGGAGGGGAACTATGGCTACACCTTC. The encoded protein is CATNDREGNYGYTF.

This clonotype was recorded a few times. The chain carries TRBV7-2 and TRBJ2-7; 10 nucleotides align to TRBD2. The J segment lost 4 bases and the V segment lost 3 bases, leaving 9 bases of the junction unmatched. The CDR3 sequence is 16 residues long. CDR1 is SGHTA and CDR2 is FQGNSA in the germline V gene. This CDR3 is CASSFQSGGAKYEQYF. CDR3 DNA: TGTGCCAGCAGCTTTCAGAGCGGGGGGGCGAAGTACGAGCAGTACTTC.

The J gene is TRBJ2-7, the V gene TRBV7-9, with TRBD2 identical over 7 bases. V shed 3 bases and J 5 bases; nucleotides not matched to a gene: 16. The CDR3 has 17 residues. In germline, CDR1 is SEHNR, CDR2 FQNEAQ (reference sequence). CDR3 coding DNA: TGTGCCAGCAGCTTCCCCAGCGGTATGCGGGAGAATGACGAGCAGTACTTC. Encoded protein: CASSFPSGMRENDEQYF.

This rearrangement joins TRBV29-1 to TRBJ1-1; D is possibly TRBD1 (5 bases). There are 15 residues in the CDR3. Between the trimmed V and J ends, which lost 6 bases and 6 bases, there was a span of 23 bases. Germline V lookup: CDR1 SQVTM, CDR2 ANQGSEA. The CDR3 loop is CSVPKNNRSTSEAFF. The CDR3 coding sequence is TGCAGCGTCCCAAAAAACAACAGGAGCACCTCTGAAGCTTTCTTT.

This clonotype was observed a handful of times. V is TRBV10-1 and J is TRBJ2-1; 8 bases agree with TRBD2. V was clipped by 8 bases and J by 3 bases; unmatched bases: 9. Per the germline V gene, CDR1 is WNHNN and CDR2 is SYGVQD (reference sequence). The CDR3 length is 15 residues. As DNA, the CDR3 is TGCGCCAGCGGTCATTCGGCGGGGGGCTACAATGAGCAGTTCTTC. This gives the protein CASGHSAGGYNEQFF.

CDR3 residues: CASSFSTGGLVETQYF. Written as DNA, the CDR3 is TGTGCCAGCAGTTTCTCAACGGGAGGGTTGGTAGAGACCCAGTACTTC. This chain connects TRBV28 to TRBJ2-5; 8 nucleotides agree with TRBD2. This CDR3 contains 16 residues. V dropped 3 bases and J dropped 4; count of bases not matched to a gene: 10. Germline-derived CDR1 and CDR2 are MDHEN and SYDVKM.

The chain uses TRBV7-2 and TRBJ2-3; D is ambiguous. The germline gives CDR1 SGHTA, CDR2 FQGNSA. V gave up 1 base and J gave up 6 bases, with 11 bases separating them. The CDR3 has 14 amino acids. CDR3 in amino acids: CASSLGSIEDTQYF. As DNA, the CDR3 is TGTGCCAGCAGCTTAGGGTCCATCGAGGATACGCAGTATTTT.

This clonotype was picked up a small number of times. The chain recombines TRBV12-3 or TRBV12-4 with TRBJ2-7, with a tentative D call TRBD1 (6 bases). This CDR3 has 14 residues. V lost 7 bases and J lost 5, with 18 bases in between. CDR3 sequence: CASNLIGGVNEQYF. CDR3 DNA sequence: TGTGCCAGCAACTTGATTGGGGGCGTAAACGAGCAGTACTTC.

The J gene is TRBJ2-7, the V gene TRBV27; D remains ambiguous. V was pared by 4 bases and J by 3 bases, with 13 bases between. Per the germline V gene, CDR1 is MNHEY and CDR2 is SMNVEV (reference sequence). The CDR3 runs 14 residues. The CDR3 spells CASSSTVECYEQYF. The DNA of the CDR3 is TGTGCCAGCAGTTCTACAGTAGAATGCTACGAGCAGTACTTC.

V usage is TRBV28 and J usage is TRBJ2-7; a weak D match, TRBD1 (6 bases). V dropped 5 bases and J dropped 3 bases, with 17 bases sitting between them. Per germline, CDR1 MDHEN and CDR2 SYDVKM. CDR3 size: 15 residues. CDR3 DNA: TGTGCCAGCAGTCCAATGGAGACAGGTTTCTACGAGCAGTACTTC. Its translation is CASSPMETGFYEQYF.

The CDR3 nucleotides are TGTGCCACCCGGGAGATGGATTACGAGCAGTACTTC. Encoded protein: CATREMDYEQYF. This chain links TRBV25-1 with TRBJ2-7, with D possibly being TRBD2 (6 bases). Germline V lookup: CDR1 MGHDK, CDR2 SYGVNS. The CDR3 consists of 12 residues. V shed 10 bases and J shed 4 bases, with 14 bases lying between them.

This clonotype turned up a few times. This chain links TRBV20-1 with TRBJ2-1; 8 nucleotides agree with TRBD2. Trimming at V came to 4 bases and at J to 2 bases, leaving 7 bases not matched to a gene. Germline V gene lookup returns CDR1 DFQATT and CDR2 SNEGSKA (reference sequence). The CDR3 spans 15 residues. Written as DNA, the CDR3 is TGCAGTGCTACCGGGAGGGCGGGGGCCTACAATGAGCAGTTCTTC. Its protein is CSATGRAGAYNEQFF.

The chain employs TRBV29-1 and TRBJ2-7; the D gene is possibly TRBD2 (6 bases). CDR3 length equals 14 residues. Trimming left V 6 bases short and J 2 bases short, with 17 bases between. Germline V gene lookup returns CDR1 SQVTM and CDR2 ANQGSEA. The CDR3 bases are TGCAGCGTACTGGTAGCGGTGTCAACCTACGAGCAGTACTTC. Translated, it gives CSVLVAVSTYEQYF.

The chain employs TRBV4-3 and TRBJ1-5; tentative D call: TRBD1 (5 bases). The CDR3 consists of 15 residues. Trimming stripped 0 bases from V and 7 bases from J, with 13 bases between. Germline lookup yields CDR1 LGHNA and CDR2 YSLEER. The CDR3 is CASSQDGQGHQPQHF. The CDR3 DNA reads TGCGCCAGCAGCCAAGATGGGCAGGGCCACCAGCCCCAGCATTTT.

This rearrangement joins TRBV20-1 to TRBJ2-7; the D is unclear. CDR3 size: 14 residues. The germline V and J ends were trimmed by 4 bases and 0 bases, with 13 bases remaining between them. CDR1 is DFQATT and CDR2 is SNEGSKA in the germline V gene (reference sequence). CDR3 residues: CSAMNRRTSYEQYF. In DNA form, the CDR3 reads TGCAGTGCTATGAACCGACGGACCTCCTACGAGCAGTACTTC.

The chain has TRBV6-6 and TRBJ2-5; 10 positions match TRBD1. Germline loops: CDR1 MNHNY, CDR2 SVGAGI (reference sequence). V trimming: 4 bases; J trimming: 2 bases; junction bases outside the gene matches: 7. The CDR3 loop spans 16 amino acids. The CDR3 bases are TGTGCCAGCAGTTCCCCTCCGGACAGGGGGCAAGAGACCCAGTACTTC. Its translation is CASSSPPDRGQETQYF.

This clonotype came up once. The V gene is TRBV7-2, the J gene TRBJ1-1, with D possibly TRBD1 on 6 matching bases. From germline, CDR1 is SGHTA and CDR2 FQGNSA. The CDR3 length is 15 residues. Trimming pared 5 bases from V and 3 bases from J, leaving 16 bases between. The CDR3 region has the DNA TGTGCCAGCAGCGTACGGGGGGGCTGGGACACTGAAGCTTTCTTT. It codes for CASSVRGGWDTEAFF.

This clonotype occurred a few times. This chain connects TRBV12-3 or TRBV12-4 to TRBJ2-5; tentatively, D is TRBD1 (5 bases). Judging by the DNA end, TRBJ2-7 fits better; the J call may be wrong. The CDR3 has 15 residues. The CDR3 nucleotides are TGTGCCAGCAGTTCCCGTCAGGGTTTATCCTACGAGCAGTACTTC. Its protein product is CASSSRQGLSYEQYF.

The chain links TRBV6-5 to TRBJ1-6; 7 bases are shared with TRBD1. The germline V gene has CDR1 MNHEY and CDR2 SVGAGI. The CDR3 covers 13 residues. V dropped 7 bases and J dropped 14; count of bases not matched to a gene: 11. CDR3 loop: CASTIPGGQTLHF. CDR3 DNA: TGTGCCAGCACCATTCCAGGGGGTCAGACCCTCCACTTT.

The chain combines TRBV4-3 with TRBJ2-7; a weak D match, TRBD1 (5 bases). Deletions cut 0 bases from V and 5 bases from J, with 14 bases between. Germline CDR1 and CDR2: LGHNA and YSLEER. The length of the CDR3 is 15 residues. In DNA form, the CDR3 reads TGCGCCAGCAGCCAAGATAGGGGTTATGGGGACGAGCAGTACTTC. As protein: CASSQDRGYGDEQYF.